One T cell receptor (beta chain) is described in this entry. Its antigen has not been determined. Base qualities are not provided; no much larger clone lies one nucleotide away. The data were obtained in a study of Ad26.COV2.S vaccination and SARS-CoV-2 variants (dated by TCRdb to 2020 to 2022). Regarding the study in general: Vaccine-arm donors were drawn from COV1001, a multicentre, randomized, double-blind, placebo-controlled phase I-IIa trial of Ad26.COV2.S in healthy adults. Ad26.COV2.S was administered intramuscularly at 5 x 10^10 or 1 x 10^11 viral particles, either as a single shot or as two shots given 56 days apart. The TCR-sequenced set comprised about 32 samples: around 20 Ad26.COV2.S vaccine recipients, 5 placebo recipients and 8 SARS-CoV-2 convalescent individuals. TCRbeta repertoire sequencing served as the tool for gauging how specific and how broad the SARS-CoV-2-reactive T cell receptors were following Ad26.COV2.S vaccination. Throughout the experiments and outcome assessment, investigators stayed blinded to trial group allocation. Trial participants were randomized into five groups of five: low-dose or high-dose Ad26.COV2.S given once or twice, or placebo on both occasions. What the study reported, not specific to this receptor: The study was not powered for comparison of responses between vaccine doses or regimens. Spike-specific TCR breadth was higher in Ad26.COV2.S recipients than in placebo recipients (P = 0.0014). After vaccination, spike-specific CD8+ and CD4+ T cell responses were reported to show substantial breadth. Vaccine and placebo recipients had comparable non-spike TCR breadth, which fits with the vaccine containing only spike. The authors noted that the TCR breadth and depth analyses may have underestimated total T cell responses.

TCRbeta CDR3 regions were sequenced with the immunoSEQ Assay. After extraction, genomic DNA underwent amplification by bias-controlled multiplex PCR, followed by high-throughput sequencing. As for how the authors treated the data: Collapsing and filtering of sequences were performed to quantify the absolute abundance of each unique TCRbeta CDR3 region. T cell fraction was estimated by normalization of TCRbeta template counts to usable DNA, with usable DNA being measured through amplification of reference genes present in all nucleated cells. Repertoire TCRs were annotated as SARS-CoV-2-specific when V gene, CDR3 amino acid sequence and J gene were exactly matched to a known reactive TCR set. The reference SARS-CoV-2 TCR set was obtained from MIRA and was filtered for enrichment in COVID-19-positive ImmuneCODE repertoires, whereby public or cross-reactive TCRs were removed. Based on the MIRA antigens, annotated TCRs were further analysed at the level of specific ORF or position within ORF. Breadth was defined as annotated unique rearrangements over total unique productive rearrangements; depth was the summed frequency of those rearrangements. TCR breadth was compared between groups using two-sided Wilcoxon rank-sum tests. TCRdb carries this immuneACCESS record with in-frame sequences only. Its versions omit some clonotypes, under half of them owing to an unresolved V gene in the studies checked, with the rest unexplained. V, J and clone size reflect that table, while D and trimming were determined from the DNA. This sample comprises 300,000 to 350,000 clones, 85% to 90% of them detected only once. The top ten constitute around 5.5% of the sample.

The treatment or condition label here, explained by the study, means: 15 to 20 received Ad26.COV2.S at low or high dose, single or two shots; 5 received placebo; per-sample allocation not given. For vaccine and placebo recipients, repertoires were sequenced using samples collected on day 63 after the first injection. In Cohort 1b, about 27 adults aged 18-55 years were enrolled at a single site in Boston, USA, between 29 July and 7 August 2020. Ad26.COV2.S was a replication-incompetent adenovirus type 26 vector that expressed a prefusion-stabilized SARS-CoV-2 spike protein derived from the original Wuhan strain. V is reduced by 2 bases and J by 1 base, leaving a spacing of 14 bases between them. From the cysteine through the phenylalanine, the CDR3 covers 16 amino acids. Only the CDR3 part of the read is kept: 48 bases, read in frame from the first base. Taken from the germline V gene (reference sequence), the CDR1 and CDR2 loops are LNHDA and SQIVND.

The sequence derives from a person between 18 and 65 years old who received the Ad26.COV2.S COVID-19 vaccine or a placebo. The chain is assembled from TRBV19 and TRBJ1-2; the D gene identity is not certain. This specimen consisted of peripheral blood, obtained in a trial of Ad26.COV2.S vaccine versus placebo. The bases are TGTGCCAGTAGTATACCCCCCGGCGTCGGTAACTATGGCTACACCTTC. The resulting protein is CASSIPPGVGNYGYTF. Full variable domain (CDR3 extended with the reference TRBV19 and TRBJ1-2 proteins): DGGITQSPKYLFRKEGQNVTLSCEQNLNHDAMYWYRQDPGQGLRLIYYSQIVNDFQKGDIAEGYSVSREKKESFPLTVTSAQKNPTAFYLCASSIPPGVGNYGYTFGSGTRLTVV.